This T cell receptor beta chain was sequenced for a study of blood T cell repertoires in COVID-19. Sequenced by immunoSEQ multiplex PCR; TCRdb stores in-frame clones only, minus some. The sample holds over 90,000 clones, around four fifths seen once. Germline CDR1 reads SEHNR; CDR2 reads FQNEAQ (reference sequence). Losses at the gene ends were 7 bases for V and 2 bases for J; bases not matched to a gene: 7. The CDR3 is 15 amino acids. The sequence derives from a human donor in a cohort sampled during active COVID-19. Material: peripheral blood. This chain joins TRBV7-9 and TRBJ2-1, with TRBD2 identical over 8 bases. The CDR3 nucleotides read TGTGCCAGCATCACCTCGGGGGGGCCCTACAATGAGCAGTTCTTC. Amino acids: CASITSGGPYNEQFF.